The 4 T cell receptor beta chains presented below share a single source sample, sequenced in a study of cytomegalovirus exposure and HLA in healthy donors. The primer mix had 60 Vbeta and 13 Jbeta primers. Measured with immunoSEQ multiplex PCR; TCRdb has only the in-frame clones, and not every one. This sample has 200,000 or so clones, with around 82% found just once. The specimen was PBMCs. The receptors originated from a boy between 10 and 17 years old in good health and CMV-seronegative.

This clone has just a few counts. The rearrangement joins TRBV6-1 to TRBJ1-2; D gene unclear. Germline V gene sequence: CDR1 MNHNS, CDR2 SASEGT. The CDR3 contains 13 residues. The ends were cut back, 6 bases at V and 1 base at J, with 9 bases in the middle. The CDR3 bases are TGTGCCAGCAGCGTCGGGTTTAACTATGGCTACACCTTC. It is translated as CASSVGFNYGYTF.

CDR3 protein: CASASPDRNTEAFF. DNA for the CDR3: TGTGCCTCAGCGTCTCCGGACAGAAACACTGAAGCTTTCTTT. J is TRBJ1-1 and V is TRBV30, with D maybe TRBD1 (6 bases). CDR1 and CDR2 (germline): GTSNPN, SVGIG (reference sequence). The ends were cut back, 7 bases at V and 2 bases at J, with 17 bases in the middle. This CDR3 spans 14 amino acids.

The chain links TRBV19 to TRBJ2-1; 12 nucleotides agree with TRBD2. Germline CDR1 is LNHDA and CDR2 is SQIVND (reference sequence). V gave up 5 bases and J gave up 8 bases; unmatched junction bases: 13. The CDR3 is 17 amino acids. The CDR3 sequence is CASSAQPRLAGVYEQFF. The CDR3 region has the DNA TGTGCCAGTAGTGCCCAACCGCGACTAGCGGGAGTCTATGAGCAGTTCTTC. Complete variable domain (other parts from reference TRBV19 and TRBJ2-1): DGGITQSPKYLFRKEGQNVTLSCEQNLNHDAMYWYRQDPGQGLRLIYYSQIVNDFQKGDIAEGYSVSREKKESFPLTVTSAQKNPTAFYLCASSAQPRLAGVYEQFFGPGTRLTVL.

This clone came up a few times. The V and J genes are TRBV6-1 and TRBJ1-6; D unclear. The ends were cut back, 4 bases at V and 8 bases at J, with 15 bases in the middle. CDR3 length equals 15 residues. Germline lookup yields CDR1 MNHNS and CDR2 SASEGT. This CDR3 is CASSVRPPGDSPLHF. CDR3 bases: TGTGCCAGCAGTGTTCGGCCACCGGGTGATTCACCCCTCCACTTT.